This TCR beta chain emerged from a study of cytomegalovirus exposure and HLA in healthy donors. PCR employed 60 Vbeta and 13 Jbeta primers. Sequenced by immunoSEQ multiplex PCR; TCRdb stores in-frame clones only, minus some. This table holds about 160,000 clones, 78% found once. Study findings and constraints: Accurate predictions that matched the HLA-A and HLA-B alleles of most subjects were reportedly made from TCR beta sequences.

Worth noting for this clone: Its antigen is unidentified.

The germline V gene has CDR1 PRHDT and CDR2 FYEKMQ (reference sequence). This CDR3 has 13 amino acids. The germline V and J ends were trimmed by 2 bases and 1 base, with 5 bases remaining between them. Sequencing was done on a sample of PBMCs. This sequence was found in a woman aged 40 to 49 in good health and CMV-seronegative. The chain carries TRBV13 and TRBJ1-1; D ambiguous. The CDR3 coding sequence is TGTGCCAGCAGCTTAAACGGGAACACTGAAGCTTTCTTT. Translated, it gives CASSLNGNTEAFF. Full variable domain (outside the CDR3, taken from reference TRBV13 and TRBJ1-1): AAGVIQSPRHLIKEKRETATLKCYPIPRHDTVYWYQQGPGQDPQFLISFYEKMQSDKGSIPDRFSAQQFSDYHSELNMSSLELGDSALYFCASSLNGNTEAFFGQGTRLTVV.